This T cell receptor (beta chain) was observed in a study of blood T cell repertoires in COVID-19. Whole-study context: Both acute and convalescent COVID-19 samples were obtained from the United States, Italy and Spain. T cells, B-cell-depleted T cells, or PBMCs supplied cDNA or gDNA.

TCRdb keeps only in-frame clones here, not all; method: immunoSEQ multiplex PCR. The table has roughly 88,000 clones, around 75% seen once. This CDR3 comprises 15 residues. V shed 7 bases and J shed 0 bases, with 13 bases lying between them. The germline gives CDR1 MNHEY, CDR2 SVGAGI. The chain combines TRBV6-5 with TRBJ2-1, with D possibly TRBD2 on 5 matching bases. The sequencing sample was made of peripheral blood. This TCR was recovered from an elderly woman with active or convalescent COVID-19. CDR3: CASKGEPSSYNEQFF. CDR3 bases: TGTGCCAGCAAGGGAGAACCGAGCTCCTACAATGAGCAGTTCTTC.